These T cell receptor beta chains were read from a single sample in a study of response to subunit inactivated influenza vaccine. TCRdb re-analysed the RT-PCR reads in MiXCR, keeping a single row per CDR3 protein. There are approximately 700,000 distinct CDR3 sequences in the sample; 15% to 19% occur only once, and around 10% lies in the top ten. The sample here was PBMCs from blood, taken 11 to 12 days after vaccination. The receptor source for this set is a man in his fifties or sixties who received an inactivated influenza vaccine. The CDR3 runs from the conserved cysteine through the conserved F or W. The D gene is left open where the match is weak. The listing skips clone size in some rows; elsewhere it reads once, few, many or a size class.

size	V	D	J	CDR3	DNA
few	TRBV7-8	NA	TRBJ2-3	CASSQRVSTDTQYF	TGTGCCAGCAGCCAGCGGGTGAGCACAGATACGCAGTATTTT
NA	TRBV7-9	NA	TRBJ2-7	CASSSGLVSYEQYF	TGTGCCAGCAGCTCGGGACTGGTAAGCTACGAGCAGTACTTC
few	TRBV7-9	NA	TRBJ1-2	CASSLVSAGSPGYTF	TGTGCCAGCAGCTTAGTATCGGCCGGGTCGCCTGGCTACACCTTC
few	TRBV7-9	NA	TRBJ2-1	CASSNFGDGSSYNEQFF	TGTGCCAGCAGTAATTTTGGGGACGGTAGCTCCTACAATGAGCAGTTCTTC
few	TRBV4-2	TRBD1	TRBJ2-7	CASSRTQGFQDRAEQYF	TGTGCCAGCAGCCGCACCCAGGGGTTCCAGGACAGGGCCGAGCAGTACTTC
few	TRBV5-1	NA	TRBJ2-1	CASSFFWAAGQGNEQFF	TGCGCCAGCAGCTTTTTTTGGGCGGCAGGGCAAGGCAATGAGCAGTTCTTC
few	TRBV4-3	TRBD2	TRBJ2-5	CASSQAASGIVETQYF	TGCGCCAGCAGCCAAGCCGCTAGCGGGATTGTAGAGACCCAGTACTTC
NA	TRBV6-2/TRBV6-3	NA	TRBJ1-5	CASRLRTAINQPQHF	TGTGCCAGCAGACTCCGGACAGCGATCAATCAGCCCCAGCATTTT
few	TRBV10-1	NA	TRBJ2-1	CASSEIGIEQFF	TGCGCCAGCAGTGAAATAGGGATCGAGCAGTTCTTC
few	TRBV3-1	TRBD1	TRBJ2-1	CASSPPPLGTGEQFF	TGTGCCAGCAGCCCCCCCCCCCTAGGGACAGGCGAGCAGTTCTTC
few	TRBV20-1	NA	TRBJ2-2	CSARRGANTGELFF	TGCAGTGCCCGTCGGGGGGCAAACACCGGGGAGCTGTTTTTT
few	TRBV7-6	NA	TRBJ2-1	CASSLRSYGIEYEQFF	TGTGCCAGCAGCTTAAGGTCCTACGGTATTGAGTATGAGCAGTTCTTC
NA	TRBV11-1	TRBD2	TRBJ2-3	CASSGAGGPTDTQYF	TGTGCCAGCAGCGGCGCGGGAGGGCCCACAGATACGCAGTATTTT
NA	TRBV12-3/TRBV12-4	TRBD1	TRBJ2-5	CASSLYGTGAQETQYF	TGTGCCAGCAGTTTATACGGGACAGGGGCTCAAGAGACCCAGTACTTC
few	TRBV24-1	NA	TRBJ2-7	CATSDLRAGKPTYEQYF	TGTGCCACCAGTGATTTGCGGGCGGGGAAACCGACCTACGAGCAGTACTTC
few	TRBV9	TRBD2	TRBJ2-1	CASSVDSAGGLNEQFF	TGTGCCAGCAGCGTAGATTCTGCGGGGGGGCTCAATGAGCAGTTCTTC
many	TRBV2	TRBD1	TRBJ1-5	CASRGQGNQPQHF	TGTGCCAGCAGAGGACAGGGCAATCAGCCCCAGCATTTT
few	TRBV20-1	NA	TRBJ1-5	CSASQGFNQPQHF	TGCAGTGCTAGCCAGGGGTTCAATCAGCCCCAGCATTTT
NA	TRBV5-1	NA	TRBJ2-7	CASSYSQAYEQYF	TGCGCCAGCAGCTACTCCCAAGCCTACGAGCAGTACTTC
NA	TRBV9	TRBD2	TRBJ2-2	CASSVGAGGRIGELFF	TGTGCCAGCAGCGTCGGAGCGGGGGGGCGAATCGGGGAGCTGTTTTTT
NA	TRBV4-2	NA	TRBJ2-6	CASSQVPGRGSGANVLTF	TGTGCCAGCAGCCAAGTCCCCGGGAGAGGGTCTGGGGCCAACGTCCTGACTTTC
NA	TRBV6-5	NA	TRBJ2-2	CASSYHQGRGTGELFF	TGTGCCAGCAGTTACCACCAGGGGCGAGGGACCGGGGAGCTGTTTTTT
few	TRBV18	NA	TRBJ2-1	CASSPYQGNNEQFF	TGTGCCAGCTCACCTTATCAAGGGAACAATGAGCAGTTCTTC
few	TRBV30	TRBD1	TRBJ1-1	CAWVGQGKDAFF	TGTGCCTGGGTCGGACAGGGTAAAGATGCTTTCTTT
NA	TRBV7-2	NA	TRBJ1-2	CASSLDVYGYTF	TGTGCCAGCAGCTTAGACGTGTATGGCTACACCTTC
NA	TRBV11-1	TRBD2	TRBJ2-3	CASSLSRPFSGGSDTQYF	TGTGCCAGCAGCTTATCTCGCCCCTTTAGCGGGGGCTCAGATACGCAGTATTTT
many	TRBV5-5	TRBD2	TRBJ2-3	CASRLGLAGPLTDTQYF	TGTGCCAGCAGACTTGGACTAGCGGGGCCACTCACAGATACGCAGTATTTT
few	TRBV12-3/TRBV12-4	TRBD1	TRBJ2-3	CASRSRDRGRDTQYF	TGTGCCAGCAGGAGCCGGGACAGGGGGCGAGATACGCAGTATTTT
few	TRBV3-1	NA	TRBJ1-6	CASSHAGVLSPLHF	TGTGCCAGCAGCCATGCAGGGGTTCTCTCACCCCTCCACTTT
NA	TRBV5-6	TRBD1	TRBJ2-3	CASSFLREIPPTGSTDTQYF	TGTGCCAGCAGCTTTTTGCGAGAGATCCCGCCGACAGGGAGCACAGATACGCAGTATTTT
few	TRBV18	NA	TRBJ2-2	CASSPRAGRSTGELFF	TGTGCCAGCTCACCCCGGGCAGGGCGGTCCACCGGGGAGCTGTTTTTT
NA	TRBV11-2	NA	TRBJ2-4	CASSFQTRAVDIQYF	TGTGCCAGCAGCTTTCAGACAAGGGCGGTGGACATTCAGTACTTC
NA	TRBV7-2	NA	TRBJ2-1	CASSFQGEYNEQFF	TGTGCCAGCAGCTTTCAAGGGGAATACAATGAGCAGTTCTTC
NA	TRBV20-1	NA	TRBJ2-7	CSASPGRFEQYF	TGCAGTGCTAGTCCGGGGCGATTCGAGCAGTACTTC
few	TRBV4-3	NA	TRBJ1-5	CASSQENQVNQPQHF	TGCGCCAGCAGCCAAGAGAACCAGGTCAATCAGCCCCAGCATTTT
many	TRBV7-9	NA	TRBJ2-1	CASRRSGAKYNEQFF	TGTGCCAGCCGACGGTCAGGGGCAAAGTACAATGAGCAGTTCTTC
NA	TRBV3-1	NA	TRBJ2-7	CASSQWGYEQYF	TGTGCCAGCAGCCAATGGGGGTACGAGCAGTACTTC
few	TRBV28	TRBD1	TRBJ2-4	CASSFGQGTTKNIQYF	TGTGCCAGCAGTTTTGGACAGGGTACTACCAAAAACATTCAGTACTTC
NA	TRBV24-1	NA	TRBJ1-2	CATSDLNFYGYTF	TGTGCCACCAGTGATTTGAACTTCTATGGCTACACCTTC
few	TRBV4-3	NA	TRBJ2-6	CASSRNRDQYSGANVLTF	TGCGCCAGCAGTCGAAACAGGGACCAATATTCTGGGGCCAACGTCCTGACTTTC
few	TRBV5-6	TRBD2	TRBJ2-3	CASSSPGLYSGRASPDTQYF	TGTGCCAGCAGCTCCCCGGGCCTCTATAGCGGGAGGGCTTCCCCAGATACGCAGTATTTT
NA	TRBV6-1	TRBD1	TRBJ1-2	CASSPGQGSSGYTF	TGTGCCAGCAGTCCGGGACAGGGGTCTAGTGGCTACACCTTC
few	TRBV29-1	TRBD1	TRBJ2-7	CSVSTGLRTYEQYF	TGCAGCGTTTCGACAGGGTTAAGAACGTACGAGCAGTACTTC
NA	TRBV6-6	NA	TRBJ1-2	CASSPTGKDGYTF	TGTGCCAGCAGCCCCACAGGGAAAGATGGCTACACCTTC
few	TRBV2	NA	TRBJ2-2	CASRRGDNTGELFF	TGTGCCAGCCGAAGAGGGGACAACACCGGGGAGCTGTTTTTT
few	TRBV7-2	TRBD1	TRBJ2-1	CASSEPGQGNEQFF	TGTGCCAGCAGCGAACCGGGACAGGGCAATGAGCAGTTCTTC
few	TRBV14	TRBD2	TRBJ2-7	CASSPKVRSGLAGGILSPAYEQYF	TGTGCCAGCAGCCCCAAAGTCCGTTCGGGACTAGCGGGGGGGATTTTATCCCCCGCCTACGAGCAGTACTTC
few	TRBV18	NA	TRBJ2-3	CASVQGGADTQYF	TGTGCCAGCGTTCAGGGTGGTGCAGATACGCAGTATTTT
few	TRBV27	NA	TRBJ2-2	CASSLGSWDTGELFF	TGTGCCAGCAGTTTAGGTAGCTGGGACACCGGGGAGCTGTTTTTT
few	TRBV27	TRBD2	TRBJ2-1	CASSLVGLQNEQFF	TGTGCCAGCAGTTTAGTGGGACTACAAAATGAGCAGTTCTTC